This T cell receptor (beta chain) is drawn from a study of blood T cell repertoires in COVID-19. Study information: PBMCs, B-cell-depleted T cells, or T cells provided the cDNA or gDNA that made up the material.

The authors' processing: Estimated nucleated cell counts came from reference gene primer amplification. Profiled with immunoSEQ multiplex PCR; TCRdb holds only in-frame clones, not every one. The DNA was the basis for D and trimming; V, J and clone size are from that table. The data hold some 100,000 clones, with approximately 87% observed a single time. Germline V gene lookup returns CDR1 KGHSH and CDR2 LQKENI. The CDR3 totals 15 residues. V shed 4 bases and J shed 4 bases, with 16 bases lying between them. Material for sequencing was peripheral blood. This TCR came from a woman in her sixties or seventies with acute or convalescent COVID-19. The V call is TRBV18, the J call TRBJ2-5; possibly TRBD1 for D (6 bases). The CDR3 region is CASSLLDSQAETQYF. The CDR3 DNA reads TGTGCCAGCTCACTACTGGACAGTCAGGCAGAGACCCAGTACTTC.